Presented here are 28 T cell receptor beta chains from one specimen sequenced in a study of T cells in Graves' hyperthyroidism and ophthalmopathy. Amplification yielded TCR beta CDR3 regions, with RNA transcripts as the source. Primed by the HTBI set, a first-round RT-PCR was run on the TCR CDR3. A single record per CDR3 protein comes from TCRdb applying MiXCR to the multiplex PCR reads. The table records some 620,000 distinct CDR3 sequences, 15% to 20% of them present only once. The sample taken for sequencing was blood. The receptors come from a young woman with Graves' hyperthyroidism.

This clonotype was counted ten times or more. J is TRBJ1-2 and V is TRBV2, with 12 bases matching TRBD1. Trimming cost V 3 bases and J 4 bases; bases outside gene matches: 3. The CDR3 is 15 amino acids. Germline lookup yields CDR1 SNHLY and CDR2 FYNNEI. For the CDR3, the DNA is TGTGCCAGCAGTGAGGGACAGGGGGCATCCTATGGCTACACCTTC. This codes for CASSEGQGASYGYTF.

Many counts were recorded for this clonotype. V is TRBV12-3 or TRBV12-4 and J is TRBJ1-1; no reliable D call. Trimming pared 3 bases from V and 5 bases from J, leaving 7 bases between. The CDR3 sequence is 12 residues long. In DNA form, the CDR3 reads TGTGCCAGCAGTTTGATGGGGACTGAAGCTTTCTTT. As protein: CASSLMGTEAFF.

Many counts were recorded for this clonotype. The chain links TRBV20-1 to TRBJ2-7, with D possibly being TRBD2 (6 bases). The CDR3 loop spans 14 amino acids. The V gene lost 2 bases and the J gene lost 5 bases, with 16 bases spanning the gap. Germline V CDR1 and CDR2: DFQATT, SNEGSKA (reference sequence). CDR3 sequence reads: CSARRDSEGHEQYF. CDR3 coding DNA: TGCAGTGCTAGAAGGGACTCCGAGGGTCACGAGCAGTACTTC.

The chain couples TRBV5-6 to TRBJ2-3, with TRBD1 matching 8 bases. Germline V CDR1 and CDR2: SGHDT, YYEEEE. The length of the CDR3 is 15 residues. V dropped 4 bases and J dropped 2; count of bases not matched to a gene: 6. In DNA, the CDR3 is TGTGCCAGCAGCCAGACAGGGGATTACACAGATACGCAGTATTTT. It codes for CASSQTGDYTDTQYF.

This clonotype was detected ten times or more. For the CDR3, the DNA is TGTGCCAGCAGTTTATTGGACAGGGGGAGGAATGAAAAACTGTTTTTT. Amino acids: CASSLLDRGRNEKLFF. V usage is TRBV28 and J usage is TRBJ1-4, with 10 bases that match TRBD1. Trimming at V came to 1 base and at J to 5 bases, leaving 4 bases not matched to a gene. The CDR3 loop spans 16 amino acids. The germline CDR1 and CDR2 sequences are MDHEN and SYDVKM.

This clonotype was recorded at least ten times. This chain's CDR3 is CSARVAMNTEAFF. The CDR3 DNA follows: TGCAGTGCTAGAGTTGCAATGAACACTGAAGCTTTCTTT. The V call is TRBV20-1, the J call TRBJ1-1, with D unclear. Trimming removed 1 base from V and 0 bases from J, with 6 bases in between. The germline gives CDR1 DFQATT, CDR2 SNEGSKA (reference sequence). The CDR3 contains 13 residues.

Ten or more counts support this clonotype. This sequence joins TRBV20-1 and TRBJ1-2; 7 bases fit TRBD1. V shed 7 bases, J shed 2 bases, and the junction held 16 bases outside the gene matches. The CDR3 totals 16 residues. Germline lookup yields CDR1 DFQATT and CDR2 SNEGSKA (reference sequence). In nucleotides, the CDR3 is TGCAGTGGGGAGTCGGGACAGACGAGAGTGAACTATGGCTACACCTTC. Residues: CSGESGQTRVNYGYTF.

The rearrangement joins TRBV28 to TRBJ2-2; 16 bases fit TRBD2. This CDR3 is built from 20 residues. V shed 2 bases and J 10 bases; nucleotides not matched to a gene: 16. The germline V gene encodes CDR1 MDHEN and CDR2 SYDVKM. The DNA of the CDR3 is TGTGCCAGCAGTTTACTCGGGACTAGCGGGAGGGCCTCTAAGTTCGCGGAGCTGTTTTTT. Its translation is CASSLLGTSGRASKFAELFF.

Ten or more counts support this clonotype. V and J are TRBV2 and TRBJ2-2; the D gene is possibly TRBD2 (6 bases). V was pared by 6 bases and J by 2 bases, with 13 bases between. The CDR3 has 15 residues. Germline CDR1 reads SNHLY; CDR2 reads FYNNEI. In nucleotides, the CDR3 is TGTGCCAGCAGCGACCAGGGACTTAACACCGGGGAGCTGTTTTTT. This translates into CASSDQGLNTGELFF.

This clonotype was counted a few times. The chain has TRBV20-1 and TRBJ1-2; D is ambiguous. The germline V gene has CDR1 DFQATT and CDR2 SNEGSKA (reference sequence). Trimming removed 6 bases from V and 7 bases from J, with 9 bases in between. There are 10 residues in the CDR3. The CDR3 region is CSAPDGGYTF. The CDR3 DNA reads as TGCAGTGCACCGGACGGTGGCTACACCTTC.

In its sample, this clonotype was seen a few times. The CDR3 DNA reads as TGCAGTGCTGGCGGACAGCAAGAGACCCAGTACTTC. Its protein is CSAGGQQETQYF. The rearrangement links TRBV20-1 to TRBJ2-5; a weak D match, TRBD1 (6 bases). The CDR3 has 12 amino acids. The V gene lost 5 bases and the J gene lost 2 bases, with 9 bases spanning the gap. Germline CDR1 is DFQATT and CDR2 is SNEGSKA (reference sequence).

The table lists this clonotype with many counts. The chain employs TRBV28 and TRBJ1-1; D not certain. Per the germline V gene, CDR1 is MDHEN and CDR2 is SYDVKM. The CDR3 consists of 14 residues. The ends were cut back, 5 bases at V and 5 bases at J, with 15 bases in the middle. DNA of the CDR3: TGTGCCAGCAGTATGACCGTCGGGAGAACTGAAGCTTTCTTT. It encodes CASSMTVGRTEAFF.

This clonotype was recorded at least ten times. The rearrangement joins TRBV6-1 to TRBJ1-4, with D possibly being TRBD1 (6 bases). The germline V and J ends were trimmed by 6 bases and 7 bases, with 15 bases remaining between them. The germline gives CDR1 MNHNS, CDR2 SASEGT. This CDR3 region has 14 residues. CDR3 protein: CASSSARGSEKLFF. The CDR3 DNA reads as TGTGCCAGCAGCTCTGCCAGGGGCTCTGAAAAACTGTTTTTT.

The chain carries TRBV6-2 or TRBV6-3 and TRBJ1-5; D gene ambiguous. V lost 6 bases and J 0 bases, leaving 9 bases between the germline ends. From germline, CDR1 is MNHEY and CDR2 SVGEGT. The CDR3 runs to 14 residues. CDR3 loop: CASRIPYSNQPQHF. CDR3 coding DNA: TGTGCCAGCAGAATACCTTATAGCAATCAGCCCCAGCATTTT.

This clonotype was seen many times. The chain is built from TRBV28 and TRBJ2-1, with 7 bases fitting TRBD2. V trimming: 4 bases; J trimming: 1 base; junction bases outside the gene matches: 7. The CDR3 runs 16 residues. Germline V lookup: CDR1 MDHEN, CDR2 SYDVKM. CDR3: CASSSWGEGSYNEQFF. In nucleotides, the CDR3 is TGTGCCAGCAGTTCCTGGGGGGAGGGATCCTACAATGAGCAGTTCTTC.

The V and J genes are TRBV6-1 and TRBJ2-4; no definite D call. CDR1 is MNHNS, CDR2 SASEGT, per germline. The CDR3 covers 17 residues. The V gene lost 0 bases and the J gene lost 2 bases, with 14 bases spanning the gap. The CDR3 coding sequence is TGTGCCAGCAGTGAAGCACCGCTTCACGGAACCAAAAACATTCAGTACTTC. This gives the protein CASSEAPLHGTKNIQYF.

This clonotype was seen at least ten times. The gene calls are TRBV27 and TRBJ2-7; D not resolved. The V end was cut by 3 bases, the J end by 6 bases, with 18 bases between. The CDR3 totals 15 residues. Germline CDR1 MNHEY, CDR2 SMNVEV (reference sequence). Here the CDR3 reads CASSFRSGSPGEQYF. The CDR3 DNA reads as TGTGCCAGCAGTTTCAGATCGGGCTCTCCAGGCGAGCAGTACTTC.

This clonotype was seen more than once but under ten times. This chain connects TRBV7-9 to TRBJ2-3; a possible D gene is TRBD2 (5 bases). Germline V gene sequence: CDR1 SEHNR, CDR2 FQNEAQ (reference sequence). Trimming stripped 2 bases from V and 5 bases from J, with 14 bases between. There are 15 residues in the CDR3. The chain's CDR3 is CASSLTDSLGDTQYF. The CDR3, as DNA: TGTGCCAGCAGCTTAACGGACTCACTGGGAGATACGCAGTATTTT.

The chain joins TRBV11-2 to TRBJ1-2, with D hard to call. Germline CDR1 is SGHAT and CDR2 is FQNNGV. V was clipped by 1 base and J by 10 bases, with 10 bases between them. This CDR3 spans 12 amino acids. DNA of the CDR3: TGTGCCAGCAGCTTAGGGCCGCAGACCTACACCTTC. The encoded protein is CASSLGPQTYTF. The full variable domain, rest sourced from reference TRBV11-2 and TRBJ1-2, is EAGVAQSPRYKIIEKRQSVAFWCNPISGHATLYWYQQILGQGPKLLIQFQNNGVVDDSQLPKDRFSAERLKGVDSTLKIQPAKLEDSAVYLCASSLGPQTYTFGSGTRLTVV.

This clonotype has a count of ten or more. The CDR3 DNA follows: TGTGCCAGCTCACCACCAGTCAGTCCCTACGGCTACACCTTC. This sequence encodes CASSPPVSPYGYTF. The chain carries TRBV18 and TRBJ1-2; D ambiguous. The CDR3 is 14 amino acids. CDR1 is KGHSH, CDR2 LQKENI, per germline. Trimming cost V 0 bases and J 8 bases, with 13 bases left between them.

This clonotype was counted many times. The chain has TRBV11-2 and TRBJ2-1; no clear D gene. This CDR3 comprises 14 residues. Germline lookup yields CDR1 SGHAT and CDR2 FQNNGV. The V end was cut by 0 bases, the J end by 7 bases, with 10 bases between. The CDR3 is CASSLDDSMNEQFF. Written as DNA, the CDR3 is TGTGCCAGCAGCTTAGATGATAGTATGAATGAGCAGTTCTTC.

This clonotype came up many times. The genes are TRBV27 and TRBJ2-7; TRBD2 agrees at 10 bases. The germline CDR1 and CDR2 sequences are MNHEY and SMNVEV (reference sequence). The junction had 7 bases not matched to a gene; V was cut back by 2 bases and J by 6 bases. This CDR3 region has 15 residues. The CDR3 nucleotides are TGTGCCAGCAGTTTACTCAGCGGGAGGGCTGGCGAGCAGTACTTC. Amino acids: CASSLLSGRAGEQYF.

This clonotype was recorded once. A much more abundant neighbour one base away suggests this may be a read error. The chain has TRBV18 and TRBJ2-1; 9 bases match TRBD2. Germline lookup yields CDR1 KGHSH and CDR2 LQKENI. The CDR3 covers 15 residues. CDR3 protein: CASSPLAGVVNEQCF. In nucleotides, the CDR3 is TGTGCCAGCTCACCACTAGCGGGAGTGGTCAATGAGCAGTGCTTC.

This clonotype was counted only a few times. The V gene is TRBV10-3, the J gene TRBJ1-1; no reliable D call. V lost 10 bases and J 3 bases, leaving 12 bases between the germline ends. From germline, CDR1 is ENHRY and CDR2 SYGVKD. The CDR3 is 12 residues long. Here the CDR3 DNA reads TGTGCCACCTCGGCGAGGGACACTGAAGCTTTCTTT. It encodes CATSARDTEAFF.

The rearrangement joins TRBV12-3 or TRBV12-4 to TRBJ1-6, with D perhaps matching TRBD1 (5 bases). The CDR3 is 15 residues long. The germline V and J ends were trimmed by 2 bases and 7 bases, with 12 bases remaining between them. CDR3 amino acids: CASSLRGARNSPLHF. The CDR3, as DNA: TGTGCCAGCAGTTTAAGGGGCGCCCGAAATTCACCCCTCCACTTT.

This clonotype was picked up many times. The chain joins TRBV20-1 to TRBJ2-1; no reliable D call. CDR1 is DFQATT, CDR2 SNEGSKA, per germline (reference sequence). V was clipped by 5 bases and J by 4 bases, with 3 bases between them. This CDR3 is built from 10 residues. CDR3 residues: CSAPYNEQFF. CDR3 nucleotides: TGCAGTGCTCCTTACAATGAGCAGTTCTTC.

This clonotype was recorded a few times. The V call is TRBV6-1, the J call TRBJ1-3; D ambiguous. This CDR3 contains 14 residues. Deletions cut 5 bases from V and 0 bases from J, with 8 bases between. CDR1 MNHNS and CDR2 SASEGT come from the germline V gene. This chain's CDR3 is CASSLALSGNTIYF. The CDR3 nucleotides are TGTGCCAGCAGTCTTGCCCTCTCTGGAAACACCATATATTTT.

This clonotype was seen many times. The chain links TRBV24-1 to TRBJ2-1; tentative D call: TRBD2 (6 bases). The CDR3 has 16 residues. Trimming stripped 4 bases from V and 5 bases from J, with 17 bases between. Germline-derived CDR1 and CDR2 are KGHDR and SFDVKD. As DNA, the CDR3 is TGTGCCACCAGTGACCCCGGGAGTGGAGGGGACAATGAGCAGTTCTTC. Translating it yields CATSDPGSGGDNEQFF.